Shown below are 31 T cell receptor beta chains from a single sample sequenced in a study of shared clonotypes between healthy human individuals. Libraries were prepared by immunoSEQ multiplex PCR; TCRdb keeps only in-frame clonotypes and omits some of them. Of approximately 1.5 million clones listed, 98% are singletons. The sample consisted of naive CD4+ T cells sorted from blood. Regarding subset: CD45RA+ positively selected. The receptors originated from a man under 40 in good health.

The chain joins TRBV7-8 to TRBJ2-7; possible D gene TRBD2, 6 bases. The V end lost 7 bases, the J end lost 2 bases, and 15 bases lay between the germline ends. CDR1 is SGHVS and CDR2 is FQNEAQ in the germline V gene. The CDR3 has 14 residues. DNA for the CDR3: TGTGCCAGCAACAAGGCGGGGCGCACCTACGAGCAGTACTTC. The encoded protein is CASNKAGRTYEQYF.

Of note for this clone: Other DNA sequences in this sample translate to the same CDR3. The CDR3 sequence is CASSYSTADNEQFF. In nucleotides, the CDR3 is TGTGCCAGCAGTTACTCGACGGCCGACAATGAGCAGTTCTTC. The chain recombines TRBV6-5 with TRBJ2-1; D is unclear. V gave up 0 bases and J gave up 5 bases, with 8 bases separating them. Per germline, CDR1 MNHEY and CDR2 SVGAGI. This CDR3 has 14 amino acids.

The J gene is TRBJ2-5, the V gene TRBV6-1; 7 bases are shared with TRBD2. Looked up from germline, CDR1 is MNHNS and CDR2 is SASEGT. Trimming took 2 bases from V and 2 from J; bases not matched to a gene: 8. The length of the CDR3 is 16 residues. CDR3 sequence: CASSERGGSYQETQYF. The CDR3 region has the DNA TGTGCCAGCAGTGAAAGAGGCGGGAGTTATCAAGAGACCCAGTACTTC.

The chain uses TRBV6-5 and TRBJ2-3; 7 bases agree with TRBD1. The CDR3 runs to 14 residues. The junction had 5 bases not matched to a gene; V was cut back by 4 bases and J by 4 bases. CDR1 and CDR2 from the germline V gene are MNHEY and SVGAGI. The CDR3 region is CASSWNRGADTQYF. CDR3 DNA: TGTGCCAGCAGTTGGAACAGGGGAGCAGATACGCAGTATTTT.

The chain is built from TRBV18 and TRBJ1-2; no clear D gene. The germline V gene encodes CDR1 KGHSH and CDR2 LQKENI. Trimming left V 4 bases short and J 5 bases short, with 11 bases between. The length of the CDR3 is 13 residues. This CDR3 reads CASSQGGDYGYTF. The CDR3 nucleotides are TGTGCCAGCTCACAAGGCGGTGATTATGGCTACACCTTC.

In nucleotides, the CDR3 is TGTGCCAGCAGCCAAGTTCTCAGGAACACTGAAGCTTTCTTT. Translation gives CASSQVLRNTEAFF. V usage is TRBV4-2 and J usage is TRBJ1-1; D is unclear. Per germline, CDR1 LGHNA and CDR2 YNFKEQ. The CDR3 has 14 residues. Trimming took off 1 base at V and 1 base at J, with 7 bases between the two ends.

The chain links TRBV28 to TRBJ2-7; 8 bases agree with TRBD1. This CDR3 spans 17 amino acids. V lost 6 bases and J lost 3; bases outside the gene matches: 16. Germline CDR1 reads MDHEN; CDR2 reads SYDVKM. CDR3 nucleotides: TGTGCCAGCAGCCTTCCCCGGCCGGGACAGGACTTCTACGAGCAGTACTTC. Translated, it gives CASSLPRPGQDFYEQYF.

The chain links TRBV11-2 to TRBJ2-7; D is perhaps TRBD2 (5 bases). The CDR3 loop spans 14 amino acids. Germline CDR1 is SGHAT and CDR2 is FQNNGV. V was pared by 4 bases and J by 0 bases, with 10 bases between. DNA for the CDR3: TGTGCCAGCAGCTGGAGGCTTCGCTCCTACGAGCAGTACTTC. It encodes CASSWRLRSYEQYF.

This clone came up once. This chain uses TRBV29-1 with TRBJ1-1; unclear D gene. Trimming removed 6 bases from V and 1 base from J, with 18 bases in between. Germline CDR1 and CDR2: SQVTM and ANQGSEA. This CDR3 spans 15 amino acids. CDR3 region: CSVTPLTKWNTEAFF. The CDR3 DNA reads TGCAGCGTAACCCCCCTGACAAAATGGAACACTGAAGCTTTCTTT.

About this clone: At the DNA level, this CDR3 is encoded by other sequences in the same sample as well. The rearrangement links TRBV27 to TRBJ1-5; no clear D gene. V was clipped by 6 bases and J by 6 bases, with 9 bases between them. Per the germline V gene, CDR1 is MNHEY and CDR2 is SMNVEV (reference sequence). The CDR3 spans 12 residues. CDR3 protein: CASRTGGQPQHF. For the CDR3, the DNA is TGTGCCAGCAGGACGGGAGGTCAGCCCCAGCATTTT.

This clone was seen a single time. V is TRBV6-1 and J is TRBJ2-7, with D perhaps being TRBD1 or TRBD2 (5 bases each). V lost 8 bases and J 1 base, leaving 18 bases between the germline ends. Looked up from germline, CDR1 is MNHNS and CDR2 is SASEGT. The CDR3 is made up of 15 amino acids. Here the CDR3 DNA reads TGTGCCAGCTGTCAATCCCGGGACGGATCCTACGAGCAGTACTTC. Translating it yields CASCQSRDGSYEQYF.

CDR3 nucleotides: TGCGCCAGCAGACTGCCGGGACTAGAATACAATGAGCAGTTCTTC. This gives the protein CASRLPGLEYNEQFF. V gene TRBV5-1 combines with J gene TRBJ2-1, with TRBD2 matching over 8 bases. V gave up 5 bases and J gave up 4 bases; unmatched junction bases: 8. This CDR3 is built from 15 residues. The germline V gene has CDR1 SGHRS and CDR2 YFSETQ.

The genes are TRBV28 and TRBJ2-7, with D possibly being TRBD1 or TRBD2 (6 bases each). CDR1 is MDHEN, CDR2 SYDVKM, per germline. V lost 0 bases, J lost 0 bases, and 12 bases lay in between. The CDR3 runs 16 residues. In DNA, the CDR3 is TGTGCCAGCAGTTTATGGGGGGGCTCCCCCTCCTACGAGCAGTACTTC. As protein: CASSLWGGSPSYEQYF.

The chain couples TRBV6-1 to TRBJ2-7; TRBD2 might be the D (6 bases). From germline, CDR1 is MNHNS and CDR2 SASEGT. The CDR3 extends over 16 amino acids. V lost 2 bases to trimming and J lost 2 bases, with 16 bases between them. The CDR3 nucleotides read TGTGCCAGCAGTGAATGGAACGGGAGAGGGACCTACGAGCAGTACTTC. This codes for CASSEWNGRGTYEQYF.

The CDR3 DNA is TGTGCCAGCAGCCAAGGGACGTGGGGTAGTGAGCAGTTCTTC. As protein: CASSQGTWGSEQFF. This chain connects TRBV5-8 to TRBJ2-1; possibly TRBD1 or TRBD2 for D (5 bases each). Looked up from germline, CDR1 is SGHTS and CDR2 is YDEGEE. V shed 4 bases and J shed 9 bases, with 17 bases lying between them. This CDR3 is built from 14 residues.

This clone is a singleton in its sample. The V gene is TRBV30, the J gene TRBJ1-4; D is unclear. CDR3 length: 15 amino acids. Per the germline V gene, CDR1 is GTSNPN and CDR2 is SVGIG (reference sequence). V lost 3 bases to trimming and J lost 0 bases, with 11 bases between them. The CDR3 DNA follows: TGTGCCTGGAGAGGTCAGATATCAACTAATGAAAAACTGTTTTTT. It encodes CAWRGQISTNEKLFF.

The V and J genes are TRBV9 and TRBJ2-7; 7 bases agree with TRBD2. CDR3 length: 16 residues. CDR1 and CDR2 from the germline V gene are SGDLS and YYNGEE. V shed 0 bases, J shed 6 bases, and the junction held 12 bases outside the gene matches. The CDR3, as DNA: TGTGCCAGCAGCGTAGGGGTAATGGCGGGAGTCTCCGAGCAGTACTTC. Amino acids: CASSVGVMAGVSEQYF.

This clone was counted a single time. The rearrangement uses TRBV5-1 and TRBJ2-1; D possibly corresponds to TRBD1 (5 bases). Looked up from germline, CDR1 is SGHRS and CDR2 is YFSETQ. V lost 0 bases, J lost 0 bases, and 16 bases lay in between. CDR3 length: 18 residues. The CDR3 loop reads CASSLATDRISSYNEQFF. The CDR3 bases are TGCGCCAGCAGCTTGGCCACTGACAGAATAAGCTCCTACAATGAGCAGTTCTTC.

The chain combines TRBV2 with TRBJ2-1; 9 bases are a match to TRBD2. The CDR3 length is 14 residues. Germline CDR1 SNHLY, CDR2 FYNNEI. The trim removed 9 bases at V and 6 bases at J, leaving 9 bases unmatched. DNA for the CDR3: TGTGCCAGTAGGGTGGGACTAGCCCTCAATGAGCAGTTCTTC. Translated, it gives CASRVGLALNEQFF.

This rearrangement joins TRBV27 to TRBJ2-5, with 15 bases matching TRBD2. The CDR3 runs to 18 residues. Trimming cost V 3 bases and J 5 bases; bases outside gene matches: 10. CDR1 is MNHEY, CDR2 SMNVEV, per germline (reference sequence). CDR3 protein: CASSFTGLAGGPPETQYF. The CDR3 nucleotides read TGTGCCAGCAGTTTTACCGGACTAGCGGGAGGGCCGCCGGAGACCCAGTACTTC.

V usage is TRBV4-1 and J usage is TRBJ2-2; D gene ambiguous. Germline loops: CDR1 MGHRA, CDR2 YSYEKL. The CDR3 sequence is 16 residues long. The ends were cut back, 4 bases at V and 6 bases at J, with 18 bases in the middle. The CDR3 protein is CASSLKPLKRPGELFF. CDR3 nucleotides: TGCGCCAGCAGCCTCAAACCGTTAAAAAGACCCGGGGAGCTGTTTTTT.

This clone was recorded once. This chain joins TRBV6-6 and TRBJ2-1; D is uncertain. The germline V and J ends were trimmed by 2 bases and 2 bases, with 13 bases remaining between them. Germline CDR1 MNHNY, CDR2 SVGAGI (reference sequence). This CDR3 spans 16 amino acids. In DNA form, the CDR3 reads TGTGCCAGCAGTTACGTTGGTGTATGGACCTACAATGAGCAGTTCTTC. It codes for CASSYVGVWTYNEQFF.

The rearrangement uses TRBV5-1 and TRBJ1-1, with D perhaps matching TRBD1 (6 bases). Trimming cost V 3 bases and J 3 bases, with 12 bases left between them. This CDR3 spans 14 amino acids. The V gene's germline CDR1 is SGHRS and CDR2 YFSETQ. The CDR3 sequence is CASSYKGEDTEAFF. The CDR3 DNA is TGCGCCAGCAGCTATAAGGGGGAGGACACTGAAGCTTTCTTT.

The V call is TRBV18, the J call TRBJ2-7; maybe TRBD1 (6 bases). This CDR3 has 13 amino acids. Looked up from germline, CDR1 is KGHSH and CDR2 is LQKENI. V was cut by 4 bases and J by 5 bases, with 12 bases left in between. CDR3 bases: TGTGCCAGCTCACAACAGGGCCTGGACGAGCAGTACTTC. Translation gives CASSQQGLDEQYF.

The J gene is TRBJ2-1, the V gene TRBV6-1, with TRBD2 as a possible D gene (6 bases). The V and J ends lost 6 bases and 3 bases respectively, with 12 bases between them. This CDR3 is 14 amino acids long. Germline values: CDR1 MNHNS, CDR2 SASEGT. The CDR3 region is CASRGGRSYNEQFF. Here the CDR3 DNA reads TGTGCCAGCAGGGGGGGACGTAGCTACAATGAGCAGTTCTTC.

The chain has TRBV7-9 and TRBJ2-7; 13 nucleotides agree with TRBD2. After removal of 2 bases from V and 3 bases from J, the junction contained 7 bases not matched to a gene. CDR3 size: 17 residues. The V gene's germline CDR1 is SEHNR and CDR2 FQNEAQ (reference sequence). The CDR3, as DNA: TGTGCCAGCAGCTTACAGACTAGCGGGAGGCCCAACTACGAGCAGTACTTC. Translated: CASSLQTSGRPNYEQYF.

This clone appeared a few times. Additional DNA sequences in this sample encode the identical CDR3. This chain connects TRBV7-3 to TRBJ2-1; possibly TRBD2 for D (5 bases). Germline assignment: CDR1 SGHTA and CDR2 FQGTGA. The CDR3 covers 11 residues. V shed 2 bases and J shed 10 bases, with 6 bases lying between them. CDR3 sequence reads: CASSLSGEQFF. CDR3 in DNA: TGTGCCAGCAGCTTATCGGGGGAGCAGTTCTTC.

This chain joins TRBV6-5 and TRBJ2-3; D unclear. The CDR3 runs to 13 residues. Trimming cost V 4 bases and J 4 bases, with 9 bases left between them. Germline V gene sequence: CDR1 MNHEY, CDR2 SVGAGI. The CDR3 bases are TGTGCCAGCAGTTCCCCGTCGGCAGATACGCAGTATTTT. Amino acid sequence: CASSSPSADTQYF.

This chain connects TRBV27 to TRBJ2-2; 8 nucleotides agree with TRBD2. The trim removed 3 bases at V and 3 bases at J, leaving 3 bases unmatched. Germline V gene data show CDR1 as MNHEY and CDR2 as SMNVEV (reference sequence). There are 15 residues in the CDR3. CDR3 loop: CASSLAGGDTGELFF. The CDR3, as DNA: TGTGCCAGCAGTTTGGCGGGAGGAGACACCGGGGAGCTGTTTTTT.

This clone was seen once. The chain joins TRBV29-1 to TRBJ2-5; D possibly corresponds to TRBD2 (5 bases). The germline V gene has CDR1 SQVTM and CDR2 ANQGSEA. The V end was cut by 6 bases, the J end by 2 bases, with 19 bases between. The CDR3 length is 15 residues. This CDR3 is CSVAGYGGKQETQYF. The CDR3 nucleotides read TGCAGCGTCGCCGGTTACGGAGGAAAACAAGAGACCCAGTACTTC.

The chain recombines TRBV29-1 with TRBJ2-1, with D perhaps TRBD1 (5 bases). The CDR3 extends over 16 amino acids. Germline V gene lookup returns CDR1 SQVTM and CDR2 ANQGSEA. V was shortened by 6 bases and J by 9 bases, with 27 bases between the two germline ends. In nucleotides, the CDR3 is TGCAGCGTGGGGAACGTAGTTAGGGGTAGGTTCAGTGAGCAGTTCTTC. Protein sequence: CSVGNVVRGRFSEQFF.